The rows below give T cell receptor beta chains drawn from one sample of a study of T-cell reconstitution after alpha-beta-depleted transplantation in children. Each CDR3 protein gets one entry after TCRdb re-called the PCR reads with MiXCR. The table lists approximately 500,000 distinct CDR3 sequences, 10% of them singletons. The sequences come from PBMCs, collected before TCRalphabeta/CD19-depleted stem cell transplant. The receptors derive from a child aged 2 to 15 with inherited bone marrow failure, due to receive a stem cell transplant. Each CDR3 is given with its conserved first and last residue. The D gene is left open where the match is weak.

CDR3 length: 14; D gene: NA; V gene: TRBV10-3; J gene: TRBJ2-2; CDR3 protein: CAARPPSGSGELFF
CDR3 length: 13; D gene: NA; V gene: TRBV6-6; J gene: TRBJ2-7; CDR3 protein: CASSYGTLVEQYF
CDR3 length: 13; D gene: NA; V gene: TRBV11-2; J gene: TRBJ2-1; CDR3 protein: CASSYPEGNEQFF
CDR3 length: 16; D gene: TRBD2; V gene: TRBV4-3; J gene: TRBJ2-1; CDR3 protein: CASSPGLAGVAGEQFF
CDR3 length: 15; D gene: NA; V gene: TRBV19; J gene: TRBJ2-7; CDR3 protein: CASSIDSTLSYEQYF
CDR3 length: 18; D gene: TRBD2; V gene: TRBV3-1; J gene: TRBJ2-2; CDR3 protein: CASSQESSSGRSTGELFF
CDR3 length: 15; D gene: TRBD1; V gene: TRBV7-9; J gene: TRBJ2-7; CDR3 protein: CASSHRDSFTYEQYF
CDR3 length: 14; D gene: NA; V gene: TRBV7-9; J gene: TRBJ1-4; CDR3 protein: CASSFTGHDEKLFF
CDR3 length: 15; D gene: TRBD2; V gene: TRBV7-6; J gene: TRBJ2-5; CDR3 protein: CASSFWASGKETQYF
CDR3 length: 13; D gene: NA; V gene: TRBV9; J gene: TRBJ2-7; CDR3 protein: CASSSRDGYEQYF
CDR3 length: 15; D gene: TRBD1; V gene: TRBV29-1; J gene: TRBJ1-2; CDR3 protein: CSILQTDRGFYGYTF
CDR3 length: 14; D gene: NA; V gene: TRBV20-1; J gene: TRBJ2-7; CDR3 protein: CSAGGLAAGSEQYF
CDR3 length: 16; D gene: TRBD1; V gene: TRBV5-1; J gene: TRBJ2-4; CDR3 protein: CASSPRDRGGKNIQYF
CDR3 length: 14; D gene: NA; V gene: TRBV5-5; J gene: TRBJ2-2; CDR3 protein: CASSLAPGAGELFF
CDR3 length: 14; D gene: NA; V gene: TRBV6-2/TRBV6-3; J gene: TRBJ2-1; CDR3 protein: CAGSMGFSYNEQFF
CDR3 length: 18; D gene: TRBD2; V gene: TRBV11-2; J gene: TRBJ2-5; CDR3 protein: CASSSRLGSGRARETQYF